This TCR beta chain was recorded in a study of patients and donors after allogeneic stem cell transplantation. V lost 0 bases and J lost 8, with 17 bases in between. The germline V gene has CDR1 LNHNV and CDR2 YYDKDF (reference sequence). The CDR3 is 16 residues long. TCRdb passed the RT-PCR reads through MiXCR, listing each CDR3 protein once. Among 400,000 to 450,000 distinct CDR3 sequences listed, around 16% were seen once. This clonotype showed up just a few times. This chain links TRBV15 with TRBJ2-1; weak D call: TRBD2 (5 bases). Sequencing was performed on blood, either unsorted or a sorted T cell fraction (not recorded which). The receptor comes from a human donor who was either an allogeneic HSCT recipient or a stem cell or donor lymphocyte infusion donor (not recorded which). It is not recorded whose cells these are; they may come from a transplant donor. The CDR3 is CATSRDQSLGQDEQFF. The CDR3 bases are TGTGCCACCAGCAGAGATCAGTCACTAGGGCAGGATGAGCAGTTCTTC.